This TCR beta chain was found in a study of T cell responses to AZD1222 COVID-19 vaccine. General study points: Within unmutated variant regions lay the reported targets of nearly half of spike-specific TCRs. Seropositive AZD1222 recipients at baseline numbered only 5 to 7. Repertoire sampling was restricted to post-peak T cell response timepoints. In a largely white British group with more females than males, clonal diversity was possibly underestimated.

In regard to this clone: Its antigen is undetermined.

The germline CDR1 and CDR2 sequences are MNHEY and SVGAGI. CDR3 length equals 13 residues. V was trimmed by 6 bases and J by 10 bases, leaving 16 bases between them. Some clones are missing from TCRdb's copy, which holds only in-frame ones; the method was immunoSEQ multiplex PCR. This table holds roughly 150,000 clones, 87% found once. This sequence originates from an adult who received the AZD1222 COVID-19 vaccine. This chain joins TRBV6-5 and TRBJ2-1; unclear D gene. The specimen was peripheral blood, collected 28 days after the second AZD1222 dose. CDR3 in amino acids: CASRRATGSEQFF. The CDR3, as DNA: TGTGCCAGCAGACGGGCCACCGGGTCGGAGCAGTTCTTC.